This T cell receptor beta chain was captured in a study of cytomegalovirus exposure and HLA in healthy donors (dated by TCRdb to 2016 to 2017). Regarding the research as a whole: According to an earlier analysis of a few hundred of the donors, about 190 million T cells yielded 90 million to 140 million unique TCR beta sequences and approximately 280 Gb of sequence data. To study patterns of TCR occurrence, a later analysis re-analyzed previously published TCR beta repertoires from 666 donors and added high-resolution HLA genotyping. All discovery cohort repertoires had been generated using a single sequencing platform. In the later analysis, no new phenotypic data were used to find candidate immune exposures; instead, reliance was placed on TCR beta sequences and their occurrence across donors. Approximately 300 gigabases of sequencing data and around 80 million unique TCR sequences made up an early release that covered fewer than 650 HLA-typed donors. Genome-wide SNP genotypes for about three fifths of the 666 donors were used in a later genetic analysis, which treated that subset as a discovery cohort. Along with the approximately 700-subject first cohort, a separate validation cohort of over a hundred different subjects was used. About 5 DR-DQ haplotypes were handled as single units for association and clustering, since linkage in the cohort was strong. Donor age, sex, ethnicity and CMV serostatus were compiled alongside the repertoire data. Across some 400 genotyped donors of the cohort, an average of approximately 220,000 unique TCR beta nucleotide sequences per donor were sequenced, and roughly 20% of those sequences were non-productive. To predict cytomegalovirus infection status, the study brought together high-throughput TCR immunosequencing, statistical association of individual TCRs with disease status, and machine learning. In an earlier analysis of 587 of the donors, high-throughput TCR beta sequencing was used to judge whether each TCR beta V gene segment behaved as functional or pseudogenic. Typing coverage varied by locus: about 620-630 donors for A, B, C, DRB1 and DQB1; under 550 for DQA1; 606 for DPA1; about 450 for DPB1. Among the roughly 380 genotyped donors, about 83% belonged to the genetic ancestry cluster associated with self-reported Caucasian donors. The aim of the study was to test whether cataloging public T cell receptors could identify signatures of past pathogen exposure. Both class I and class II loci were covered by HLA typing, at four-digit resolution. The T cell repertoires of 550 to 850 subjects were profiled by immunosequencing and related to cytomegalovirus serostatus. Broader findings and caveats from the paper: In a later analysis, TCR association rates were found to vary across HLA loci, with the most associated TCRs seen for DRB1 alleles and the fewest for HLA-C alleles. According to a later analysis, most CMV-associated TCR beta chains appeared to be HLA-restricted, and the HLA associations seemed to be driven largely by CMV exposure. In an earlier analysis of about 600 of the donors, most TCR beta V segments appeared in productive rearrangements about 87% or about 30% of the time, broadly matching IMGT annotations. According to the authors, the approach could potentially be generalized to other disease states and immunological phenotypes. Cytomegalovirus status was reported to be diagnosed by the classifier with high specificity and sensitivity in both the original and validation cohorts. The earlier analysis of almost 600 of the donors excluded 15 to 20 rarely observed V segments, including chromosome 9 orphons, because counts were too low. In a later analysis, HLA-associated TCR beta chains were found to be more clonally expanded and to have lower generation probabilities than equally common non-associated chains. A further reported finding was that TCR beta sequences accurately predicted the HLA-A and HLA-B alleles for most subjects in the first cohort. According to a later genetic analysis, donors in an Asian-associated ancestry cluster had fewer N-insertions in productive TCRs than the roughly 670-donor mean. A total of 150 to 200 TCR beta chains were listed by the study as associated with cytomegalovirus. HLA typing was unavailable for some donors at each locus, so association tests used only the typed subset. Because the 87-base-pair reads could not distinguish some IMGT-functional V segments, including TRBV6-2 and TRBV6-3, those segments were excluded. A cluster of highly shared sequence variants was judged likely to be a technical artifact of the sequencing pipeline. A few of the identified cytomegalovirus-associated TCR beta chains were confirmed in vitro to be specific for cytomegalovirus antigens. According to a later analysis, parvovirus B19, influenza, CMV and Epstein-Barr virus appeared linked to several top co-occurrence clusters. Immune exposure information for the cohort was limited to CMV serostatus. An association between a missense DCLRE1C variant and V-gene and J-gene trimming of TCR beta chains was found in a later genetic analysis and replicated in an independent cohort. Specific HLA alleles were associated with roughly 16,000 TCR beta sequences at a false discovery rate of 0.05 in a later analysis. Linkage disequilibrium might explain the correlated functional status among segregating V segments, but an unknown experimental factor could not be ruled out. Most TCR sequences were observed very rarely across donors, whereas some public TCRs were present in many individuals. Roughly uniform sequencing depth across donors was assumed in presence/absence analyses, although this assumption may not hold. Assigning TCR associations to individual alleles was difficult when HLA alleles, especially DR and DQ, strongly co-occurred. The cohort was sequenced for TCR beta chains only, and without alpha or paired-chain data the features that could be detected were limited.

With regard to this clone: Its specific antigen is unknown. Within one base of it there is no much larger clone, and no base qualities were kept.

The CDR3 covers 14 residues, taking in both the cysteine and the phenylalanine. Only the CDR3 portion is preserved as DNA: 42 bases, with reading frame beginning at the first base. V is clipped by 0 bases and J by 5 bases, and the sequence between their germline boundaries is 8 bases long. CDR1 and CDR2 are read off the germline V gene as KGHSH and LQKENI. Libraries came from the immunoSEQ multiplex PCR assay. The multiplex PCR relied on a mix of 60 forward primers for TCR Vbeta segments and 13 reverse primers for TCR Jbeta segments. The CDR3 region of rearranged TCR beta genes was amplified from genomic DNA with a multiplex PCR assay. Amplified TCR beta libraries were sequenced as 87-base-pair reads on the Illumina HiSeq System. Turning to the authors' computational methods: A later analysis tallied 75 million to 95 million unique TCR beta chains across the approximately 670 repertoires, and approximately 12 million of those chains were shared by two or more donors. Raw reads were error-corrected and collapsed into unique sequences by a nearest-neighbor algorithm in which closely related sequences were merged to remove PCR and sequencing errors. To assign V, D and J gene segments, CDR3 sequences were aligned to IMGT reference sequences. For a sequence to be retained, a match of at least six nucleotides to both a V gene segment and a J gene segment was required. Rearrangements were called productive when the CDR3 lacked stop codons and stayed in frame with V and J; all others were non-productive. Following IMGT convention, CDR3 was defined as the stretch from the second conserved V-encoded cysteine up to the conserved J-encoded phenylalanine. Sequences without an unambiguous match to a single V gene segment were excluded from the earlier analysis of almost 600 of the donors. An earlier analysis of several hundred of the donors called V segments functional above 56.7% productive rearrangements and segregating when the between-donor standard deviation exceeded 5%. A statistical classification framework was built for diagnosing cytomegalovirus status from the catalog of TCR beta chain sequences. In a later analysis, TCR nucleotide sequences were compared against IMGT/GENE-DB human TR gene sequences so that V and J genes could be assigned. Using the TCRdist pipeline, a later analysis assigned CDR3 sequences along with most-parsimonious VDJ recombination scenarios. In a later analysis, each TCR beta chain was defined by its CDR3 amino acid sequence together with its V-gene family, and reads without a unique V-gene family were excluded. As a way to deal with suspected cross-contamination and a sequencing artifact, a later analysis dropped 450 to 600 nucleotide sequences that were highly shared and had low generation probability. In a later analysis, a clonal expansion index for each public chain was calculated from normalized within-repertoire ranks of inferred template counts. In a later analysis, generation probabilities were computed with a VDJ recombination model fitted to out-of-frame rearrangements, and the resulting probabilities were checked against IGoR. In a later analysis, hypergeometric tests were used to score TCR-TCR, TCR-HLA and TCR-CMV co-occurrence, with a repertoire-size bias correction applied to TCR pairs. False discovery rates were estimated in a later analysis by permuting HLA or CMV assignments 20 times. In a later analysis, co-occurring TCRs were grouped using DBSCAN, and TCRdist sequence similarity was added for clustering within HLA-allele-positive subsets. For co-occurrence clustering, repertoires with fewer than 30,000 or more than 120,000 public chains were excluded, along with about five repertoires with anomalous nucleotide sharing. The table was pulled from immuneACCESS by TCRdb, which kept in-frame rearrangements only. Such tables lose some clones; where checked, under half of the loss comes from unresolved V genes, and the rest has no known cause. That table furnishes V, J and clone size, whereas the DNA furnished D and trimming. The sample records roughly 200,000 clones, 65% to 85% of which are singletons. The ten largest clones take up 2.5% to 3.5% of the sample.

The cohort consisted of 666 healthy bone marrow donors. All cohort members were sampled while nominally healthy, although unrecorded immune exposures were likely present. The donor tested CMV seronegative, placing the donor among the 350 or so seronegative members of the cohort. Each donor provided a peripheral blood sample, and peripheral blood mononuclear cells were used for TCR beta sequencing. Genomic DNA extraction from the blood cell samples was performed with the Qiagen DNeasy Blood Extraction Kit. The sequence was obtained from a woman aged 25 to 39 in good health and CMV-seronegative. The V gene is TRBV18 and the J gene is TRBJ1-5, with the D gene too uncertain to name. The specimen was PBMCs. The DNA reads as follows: TGTGCCAGCTCACCACCTAGCTTGGATCAGCCCCAGCATTTT. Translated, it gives CASSPPSLDQPQHF.